Included here is one TCR beta chain sequence, with context. Its antigen is as yet unknown. This entry is derived from a study of beta chain features in type 1 diabetes. Overall study results and limits: It was not settled here whether HLA type affects TCRB rearrangement. In the patient group, naive, central memory and Treg TCRB repertoires seemed more alike than in the healthy donor group. All four CD4+ subsets of Type 1 diabetes patients contained TCRB CDR3s that were moderately but significantly shorter.

The whole isolated RNA underwent reverse transcription, so sequencing captured expressed TCRB transcripts. The protocol was immunoSEQ multiplex PCR, while the TCRdb copy is restricted to in-frame clones and leaves out a portion. The table shows around 250,000 clones, with roughly 20% occurring only once. The CDR3 extends over 15 amino acids. V was trimmed by 8 bases and J by 1 base, leaving 15 bases between them. CDR1 is LNHDA and CDR2 is SQIVND in the germline V gene (reference sequence). J is TRBJ1-5 and V is TRBV19; D is perhaps TRBD1 (5 bases). The sample comprised naive CD4+ T cells from blood. The receptor's source is a woman aged 35 to 49 with type 1 diabetes. CDR3 in DNA: TGTGCCAGTTGTACCGGGAGGGGCAGCAATCAGCCCCAGCATTTT. Its translation is CASCTGRGSNQPQHF.